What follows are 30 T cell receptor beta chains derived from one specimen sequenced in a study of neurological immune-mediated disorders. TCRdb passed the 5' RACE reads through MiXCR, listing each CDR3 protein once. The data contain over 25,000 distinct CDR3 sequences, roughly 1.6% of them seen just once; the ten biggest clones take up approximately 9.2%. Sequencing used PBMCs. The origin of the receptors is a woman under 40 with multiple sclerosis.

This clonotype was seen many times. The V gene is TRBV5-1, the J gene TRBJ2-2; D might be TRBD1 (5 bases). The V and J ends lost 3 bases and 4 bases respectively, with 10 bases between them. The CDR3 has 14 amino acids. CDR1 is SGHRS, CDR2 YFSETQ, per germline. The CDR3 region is CASSSGHRTGELFF. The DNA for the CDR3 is TGCGCCAGCAGCTCCGGACACCGCACCGGGGAGCTGTTTTTT.

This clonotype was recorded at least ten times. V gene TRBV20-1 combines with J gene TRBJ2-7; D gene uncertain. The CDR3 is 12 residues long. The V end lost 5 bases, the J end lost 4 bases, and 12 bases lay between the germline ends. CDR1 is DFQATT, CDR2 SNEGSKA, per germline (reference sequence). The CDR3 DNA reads TGCAGTGCTTTTGTGGGTGTTTACGAGCAGTACTTC. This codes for CSAFVGVYEQYF.

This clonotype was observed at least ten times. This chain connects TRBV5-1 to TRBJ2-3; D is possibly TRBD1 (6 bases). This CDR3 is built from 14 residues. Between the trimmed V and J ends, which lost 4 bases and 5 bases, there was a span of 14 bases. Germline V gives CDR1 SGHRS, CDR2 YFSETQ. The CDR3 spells CASSINRVQDTQYF. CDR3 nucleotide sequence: TGCGCCAGCAGCATCAACAGGGTCCAAGATACGCAGTATTTT.

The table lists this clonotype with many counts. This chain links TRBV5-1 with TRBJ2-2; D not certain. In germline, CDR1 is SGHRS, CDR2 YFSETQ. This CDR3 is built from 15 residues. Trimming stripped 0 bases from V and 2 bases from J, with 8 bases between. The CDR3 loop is CASSLVPENTGELFF. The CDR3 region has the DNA TGCGCCAGCAGCTTGGTCCCGGAAAACACCGGGGAGCTGTTTTTT.

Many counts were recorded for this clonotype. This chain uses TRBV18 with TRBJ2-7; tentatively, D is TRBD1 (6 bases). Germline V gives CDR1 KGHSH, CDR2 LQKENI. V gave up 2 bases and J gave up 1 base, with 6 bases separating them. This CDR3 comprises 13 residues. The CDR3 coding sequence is TGTGCCAGCTCACCAAGGGGGTCCTACGAGCAGTACTTC. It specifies CASSPRGSYEQYF.

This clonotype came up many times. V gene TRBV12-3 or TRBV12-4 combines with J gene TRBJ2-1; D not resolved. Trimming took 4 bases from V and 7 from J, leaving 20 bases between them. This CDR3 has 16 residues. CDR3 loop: CASSSRASNYGNEQFF. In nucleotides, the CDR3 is TGTGCCAGCAGTTCAAGAGCGTCGAACTACGGTAATGAGCAGTTCTTC.

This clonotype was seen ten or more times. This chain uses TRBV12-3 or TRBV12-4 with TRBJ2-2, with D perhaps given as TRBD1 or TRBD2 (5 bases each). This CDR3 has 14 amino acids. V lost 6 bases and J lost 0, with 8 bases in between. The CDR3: CASRGRTNTGELFF. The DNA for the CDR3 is TGTGCCAGCAGGGGACGGACGAACACCGGGGAGCTGTTTTTT.

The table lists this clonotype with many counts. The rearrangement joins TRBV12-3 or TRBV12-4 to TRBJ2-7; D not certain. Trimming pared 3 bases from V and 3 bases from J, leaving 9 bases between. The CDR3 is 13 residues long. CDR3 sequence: CASSLDQYYEQYF. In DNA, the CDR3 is TGTGCCAGCAGTTTGGACCAGTACTACGAGCAGTACTTC.

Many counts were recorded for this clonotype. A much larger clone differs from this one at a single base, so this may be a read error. As DNA, the CDR3 is TGTGCCATCAGTGGTGGGGACATGGCCGACAATCAGCCCCAGCATTTT. Its protein is CAISGGDMADNQPQHF. This chain connects TRBV10-3 to TRBJ1-5, with D maybe TRBD1 (6 bases). There are 16 residues in the CDR3. The germline V and J ends were trimmed by 4 bases and 3 bases, with 16 bases remaining between them. The germline CDR1 and CDR2 sequences are ENHRY and SYGVKD.

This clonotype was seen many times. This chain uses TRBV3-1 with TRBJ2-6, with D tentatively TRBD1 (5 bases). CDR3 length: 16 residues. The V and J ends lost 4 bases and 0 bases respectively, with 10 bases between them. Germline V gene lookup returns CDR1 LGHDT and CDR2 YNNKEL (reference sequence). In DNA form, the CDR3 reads TGTGCCAGCAGCCTAAGGGGCAGCTCTGGGGCCAACGTCCTGACTTTC. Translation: CASSLRGSSGANVLTF. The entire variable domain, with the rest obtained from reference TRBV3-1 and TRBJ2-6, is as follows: DTAVSQTPKYLVTQMGNDKSIKCEQNLGHDTMYWYKQDSKKFLKIMFSYNNKELIINETVPNRFSPKSPDKAHLNLHINSLELGDSAVYFCASSLRGSSGANVLTFGAGSRLTVL.

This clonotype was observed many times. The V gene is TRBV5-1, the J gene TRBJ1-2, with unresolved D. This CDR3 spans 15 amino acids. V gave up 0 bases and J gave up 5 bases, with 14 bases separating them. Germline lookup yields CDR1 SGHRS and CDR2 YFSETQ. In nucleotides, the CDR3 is TGCGCCAGCAGCTTGGATGGGCAGGCGCTTTATGGCTACACCTTC. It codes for CASSLDGQALYGYTF.

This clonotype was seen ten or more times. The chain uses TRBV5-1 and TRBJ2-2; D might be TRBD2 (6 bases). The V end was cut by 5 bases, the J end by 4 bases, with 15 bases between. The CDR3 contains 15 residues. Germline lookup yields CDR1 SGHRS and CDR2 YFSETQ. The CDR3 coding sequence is TGCGCCAGCAGGCGGGATTGGCAGTCCACCGGGGAGCTGTTTTTT. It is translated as CASRRDWQSTGELFF.

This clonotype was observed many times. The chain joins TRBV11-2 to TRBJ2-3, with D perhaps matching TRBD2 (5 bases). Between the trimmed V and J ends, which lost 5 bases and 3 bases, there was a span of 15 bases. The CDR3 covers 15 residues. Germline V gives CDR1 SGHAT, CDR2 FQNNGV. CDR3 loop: CASSAAGGWTDTQYF. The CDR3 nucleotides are TGTGCCAGCAGCGCCGCAGGAGGTTGGACAGATACGCAGTATTTT.

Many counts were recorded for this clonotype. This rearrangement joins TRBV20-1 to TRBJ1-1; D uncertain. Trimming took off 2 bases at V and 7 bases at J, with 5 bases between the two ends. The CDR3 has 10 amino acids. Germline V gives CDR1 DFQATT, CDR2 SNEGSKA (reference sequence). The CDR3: CSARTFEAFF. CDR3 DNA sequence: TGCAGTGCTAGAACCTTTGAAGCTTTCTTT.

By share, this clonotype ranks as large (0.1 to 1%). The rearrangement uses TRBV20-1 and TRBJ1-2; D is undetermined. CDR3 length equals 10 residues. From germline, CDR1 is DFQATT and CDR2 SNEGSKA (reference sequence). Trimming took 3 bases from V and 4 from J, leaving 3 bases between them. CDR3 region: CSASPYGYTF. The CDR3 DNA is TGCAGTGCTAGCCCCTATGGCTACACCTTC.

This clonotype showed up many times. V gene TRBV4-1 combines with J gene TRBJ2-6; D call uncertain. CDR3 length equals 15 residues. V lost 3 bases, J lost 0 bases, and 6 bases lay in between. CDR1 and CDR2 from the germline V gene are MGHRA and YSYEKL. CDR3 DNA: TGCGCCAGCAGCCAGGGCTACTCTGGGGCCAACGTCCTGACTTTC. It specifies CASSQGYSGANVLTF.

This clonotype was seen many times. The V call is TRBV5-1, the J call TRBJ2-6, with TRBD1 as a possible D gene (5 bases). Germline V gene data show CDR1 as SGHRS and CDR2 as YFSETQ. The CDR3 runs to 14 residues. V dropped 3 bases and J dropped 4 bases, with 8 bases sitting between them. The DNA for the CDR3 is TGCGCCAGCAGCTCGACAGCCGGGGCCAACGTCCTGACTTTC. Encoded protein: CASSSTAGANVLTF.

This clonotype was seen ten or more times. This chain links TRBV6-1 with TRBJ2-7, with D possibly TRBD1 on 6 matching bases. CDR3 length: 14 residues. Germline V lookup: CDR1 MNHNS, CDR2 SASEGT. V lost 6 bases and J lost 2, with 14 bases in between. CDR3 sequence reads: CASRRTDKAYEQYF. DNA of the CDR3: TGTGCCAGCAGGCGGACAGATAAAGCCTACGAGCAGTACTTC.

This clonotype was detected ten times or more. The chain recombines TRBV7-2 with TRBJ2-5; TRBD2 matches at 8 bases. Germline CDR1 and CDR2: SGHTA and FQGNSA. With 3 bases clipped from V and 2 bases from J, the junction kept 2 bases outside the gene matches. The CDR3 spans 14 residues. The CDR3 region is CASSFGGVQETQYF. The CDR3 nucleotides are TGTGCCAGCAGCTTCGGGGGGGTACAAGAGACCCAGTACTTC.

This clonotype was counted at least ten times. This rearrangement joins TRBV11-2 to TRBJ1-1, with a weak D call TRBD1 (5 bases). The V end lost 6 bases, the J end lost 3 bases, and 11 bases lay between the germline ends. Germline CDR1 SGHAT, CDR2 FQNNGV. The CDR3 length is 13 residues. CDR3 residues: CASSMKGYTEAFF. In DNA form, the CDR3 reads TGTGCCAGCAGTATGAAGGGGTACACTGAAGCTTTCTTT.

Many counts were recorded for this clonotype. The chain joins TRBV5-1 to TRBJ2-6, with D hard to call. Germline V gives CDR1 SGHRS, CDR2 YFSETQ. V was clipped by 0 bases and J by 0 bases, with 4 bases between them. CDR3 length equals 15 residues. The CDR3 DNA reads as TGCGCCAGCAGCTTGGAGTCCTCTGGGGCCAACGTCCTGACTTTC. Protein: CASSLESSGANVLTF.

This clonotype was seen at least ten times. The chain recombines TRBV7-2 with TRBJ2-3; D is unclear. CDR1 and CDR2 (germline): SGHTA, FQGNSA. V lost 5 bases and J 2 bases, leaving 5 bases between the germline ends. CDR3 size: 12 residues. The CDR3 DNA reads TGTGCCAGCAGCCCATACACAGATACGCAGTATTTT. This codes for CASSPYTDTQYF.

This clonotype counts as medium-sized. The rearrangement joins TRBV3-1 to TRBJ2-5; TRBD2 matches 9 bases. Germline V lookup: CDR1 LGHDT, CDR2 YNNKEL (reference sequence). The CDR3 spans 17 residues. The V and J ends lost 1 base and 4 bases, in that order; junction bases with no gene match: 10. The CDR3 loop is CASSQALAGPRGETQYF. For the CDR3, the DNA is TGTGCCAGCAGCCAAGCCCTAGCGGGACCCCGTGGAGAGACCCAGTACTTC.

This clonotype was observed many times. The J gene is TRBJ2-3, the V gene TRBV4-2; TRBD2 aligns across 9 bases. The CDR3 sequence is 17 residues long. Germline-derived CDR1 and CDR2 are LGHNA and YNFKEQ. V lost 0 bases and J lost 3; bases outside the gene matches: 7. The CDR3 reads CASSQEDSGGLTDTQYF. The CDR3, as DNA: TGTGCCAGCAGCCAAGAGGATAGCGGGGGCTTGACAGATACGCAGTATTTT.

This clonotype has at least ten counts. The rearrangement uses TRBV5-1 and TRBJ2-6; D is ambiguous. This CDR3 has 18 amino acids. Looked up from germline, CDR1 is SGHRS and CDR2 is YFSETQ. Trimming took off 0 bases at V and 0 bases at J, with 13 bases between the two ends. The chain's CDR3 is CASSLGGTALSGANVLTF. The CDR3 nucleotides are TGCGCCAGCAGCTTGGGCGGTACAGCTCTCTCTGGGGCCAACGTCCTGACTTTC. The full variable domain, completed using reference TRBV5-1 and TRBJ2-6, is KAGVTQTPRYLIKTRGQQVTLSCSPISGHRSVSWYQQTPGQGLQFLFEYFSETQRNKGNFPGRFSGRQFSNSRSEMNVSTLELGDSALYLCASSLGGTALSGANVLTFGAGSRLTVL.

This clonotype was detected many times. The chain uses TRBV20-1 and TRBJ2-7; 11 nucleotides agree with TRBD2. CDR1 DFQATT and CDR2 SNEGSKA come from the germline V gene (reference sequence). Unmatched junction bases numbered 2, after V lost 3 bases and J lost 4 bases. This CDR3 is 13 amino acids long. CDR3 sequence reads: CSASTSGGYEQYF. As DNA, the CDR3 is TGCAGTGCTAGCACTAGCGGGGGATACGAGCAGTACTTC.

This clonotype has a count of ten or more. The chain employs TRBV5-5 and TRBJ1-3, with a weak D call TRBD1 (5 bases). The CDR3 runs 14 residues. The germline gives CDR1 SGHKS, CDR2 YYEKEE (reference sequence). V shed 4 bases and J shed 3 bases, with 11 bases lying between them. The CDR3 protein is CASSPRDYGNTIYF. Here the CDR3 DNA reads TGTGCCAGCAGCCCGCGGGACTATGGAAACACCATATATTTT.

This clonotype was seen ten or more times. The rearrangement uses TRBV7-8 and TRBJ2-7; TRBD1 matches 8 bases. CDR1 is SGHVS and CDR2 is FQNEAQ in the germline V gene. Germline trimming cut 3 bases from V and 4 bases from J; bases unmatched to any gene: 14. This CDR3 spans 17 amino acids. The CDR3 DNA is TGTGCCAGCAGCTTTTCCCCAGCAGGGGGCCTCGATTACGAGCAGTACTTC. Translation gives CASSFSPAGGLDYEQYF.

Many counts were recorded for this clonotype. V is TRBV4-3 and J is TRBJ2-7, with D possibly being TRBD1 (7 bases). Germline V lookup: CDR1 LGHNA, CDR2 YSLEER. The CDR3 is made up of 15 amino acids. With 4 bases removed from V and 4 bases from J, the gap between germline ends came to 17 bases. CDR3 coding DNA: TGCGCCAGCAGCCTCGAACGGGGGACAGTATACGAGCAGTACTTC. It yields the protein CASSLERGTVYEQYF.

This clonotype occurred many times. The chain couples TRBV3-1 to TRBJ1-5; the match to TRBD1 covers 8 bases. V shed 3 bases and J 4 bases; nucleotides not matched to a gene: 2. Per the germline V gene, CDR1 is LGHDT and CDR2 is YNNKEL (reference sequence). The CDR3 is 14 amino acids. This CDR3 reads CASSQGQANQPQHF. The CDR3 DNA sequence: TGTGCCAGCAGCCAGGGACAGGCAAATCAGCCCCAGCATTTT.